These 6 T cell receptor beta chains originate from one sample sequenced in a study of blood T cell repertoires in COVID-19. TCRdb keeps only in-frame clones here, not all; method: immunoSEQ multiplex PCR. The table shows about 40,000 clones, with about four fifths occurring only once. Sequencing was done on a sample of peripheral blood. All receptors come from a woman in her 70s with acute or convalescent COVID-19.

The chain joins TRBV27 to TRBJ1-6, with 8 nucleotides matching TRBD1. Looked up from germline, CDR1 is MNHEY and CDR2 is SMNVEV (reference sequence). This CDR3 spans 15 amino acids. Losses at the gene ends were 4 bases for V and 4 bases for J; bases not matched to a gene: 3. CDR3 DNA: TGTGCCAGCAGTTACCGACAGGGGTATAATTCACCCCTCCACTTT. Its protein is CASSYRQGYNSPLHF.

The sample holds one count of this clone. The chain recombines TRBV7-2 with TRBJ2-7; 8 positions agree with TRBD2. This CDR3 spans 14 amino acids. Trimming removed 4 bases from V and 2 bases from J; junction bases left unmatched: 4. Germline CDR1 SGHTA, CDR2 FQGNSA. CDR3 coding DNA: TGTGCCAGCAGCTCGGGACTAGGGCCCTACGAGCAGTACTTC. Its protein is CASSSGLGPYEQYF.

This clone appeared a single time. The chain is built from TRBV28 and TRBJ1-5; 11 positions match TRBD1. The V and J ends lost 8 bases and 7 bases, in that order; junction bases with no gene match: 13. There are 16 residues in the CDR3. Germline V lookup: CDR1 MDHEN, CDR2 SYDVKM. CDR3 nucleotide sequence: TGTGCCAGCTCACTTTACGGGACAGGGGGACGGCAGCCCCAGCATTTT. Translated, it gives CASSLYGTGGRQPQHF.

There are a few counts of this clone. The V call is TRBV18, the J call TRBJ1-5, with D tentatively TRBD1 (5 bases). Trimming took off 4 bases at V and 2 bases at J, with 18 bases between the two ends. Germline values: CDR1 KGHSH, CDR2 LQKENI. The CDR3 sequence is 17 residues long. DNA of the CDR3: TGTGCCAGCTCACAGAATGTCAGGGCAAGTGGCAATCAGCCCCAGCATTTT. Translated, it gives CASSQNVRASGNQPQHF.

This clone has only a few counts. The chain combines TRBV5-1 with TRBJ1-1; possible D gene TRBD1, 6 bases. V gave up 5 bases and J gave up 5 bases, with 19 bases separating them. Germline CDR1 and CDR2: SGHRS and YFSETQ. This CDR3 has 15 amino acids. CDR3 nucleotides: TGCGCCAGCAGTAGACAGGCAGGGTGGACGACTGAAGCTTTCTTT. Its translation: CASSRQAGWTTEAFF.

The rearrangement links TRBV6-5 to TRBJ2-2; 10 bases are shared with TRBD2. Per the germline V gene, CDR1 is MNHEY and CDR2 is SVGAGI. With 2 bases clipped from V and 7 bases from J, the junction kept 4 bases outside the gene matches. The CDR3 totals 15 residues. The CDR3 bases are TGTGCCAGCAGTTACCTAGCGGGAGCTGACGGGGAGCTGTTTTTT. It encodes CASSYLAGADGELFF.